This passage covers 32 T cell receptor beta chains from one sample sequenced in a study of breast tumors, draining lymph nodes, adjacent tissues. Axillary draining lymph nodes of breast cancer patients supplied the node samples. TCRdb reanalysed the multiplex PCR reads using MiXCR and keeps one entry per CDR3 protein. The sample holds about 110,000 distinct CDR3 sequences, about 30% seen once. The sample consisted of axillary lymph node tissue. These receptors originate from a female donor with breast cancer. Some clones in this sample may be carry-over from other donors' samples.

Concerning this clonotype itself: One junction end disagrees with the germline gene, perhaps due to a read error. This chain uses TRBV4-1 with TRBJ2-7; tentatively, D is TRBD1 (6 bases). Germline CDR1 and CDR2: MGHRA and YSYEKL. The CDR3 length is 17 residues. CDR3 nucleotide sequence: TGCGCCGGCAGCCGAGATTACATGGGGGCCGTCGGTTACGAGCAGTACTTC. It yields the protein CAGSRDYMGAVGYEQYF.

The chain employs TRBV20-1 and TRBJ2-7; D gene ambiguous. V lost 0 bases to trimming and J lost 8 bases, with 11 bases between them. The CDR3 totals 12 residues. Germline CDR1 is DFQATT and CDR2 is SNEGSKA (reference sequence). The CDR3, as DNA: TGCAGTGCTAGAGATACGGCTCAAAAGCAGTACTTC. Protein: CSARDTAQKQYF.

Regarding this clonotype: A much more abundant neighbour one base away suggests this may be a read error. The chain carries TRBV12-3 or TRBV12-4 and TRBJ1-2; 7 positions match TRBD1. With 7 bases clipped from V and 4 bases from J, the junction kept 12 bases outside the gene matches. CDR3 length: 15 amino acids. The CDR3 region has the DNA TGTGCCAGCAAGAGCAGAACAGGGGCCTCCTATGGCTACACCTTC. It specifies CASKSRTGASYGYTF.

This clonotype was counted at least ten times. The V and J genes are TRBV5-1 and TRBJ2-7; D tentatively reads TRBD1 or TRBD2 (5 bases each). The CDR3 loop spans 15 amino acids. Germline V gene sequence: CDR1 SGHRS, CDR2 YFSETQ. V shed 4 bases and J shed 3 bases, with 17 bases lying between them. For the CDR3, the DNA is TGCGCCAGCAGCGGCCGGGACCTTGGCTACTACGAGCAGTACTTC. Protein sequence: CASSGRDLGYYEQYF.

This clonotype showed up many times. The genes are TRBV28 and TRBJ2-3, with D maybe TRBD2 (7 bases). The germline V gene encodes CDR1 MDHEN and CDR2 SYDVKM. The V gene lost 8 bases and the J gene lost 0 bases, with 9 bases spanning the gap. This CDR3 has 13 residues. CDR3 amino acids: CASGGASTDTQYF. CDR3 bases: TGTGCCAGCGGGGGGGCGAGCACAGATACGCAGTATTTT.

This clonotype was observed at least ten times. The rearrangement joins TRBV5-6 to TRBJ2-7; 7 positions match TRBD2. V was clipped by 1 base and J by 0 bases; unmatched bases: 4. Germline CDR1 SGHDT, CDR2 YYEEEE. The CDR3 sequence is 15 residues long. The CDR3 DNA reads as TGTGCCAGCAGCTTGTACGGGAGGTCCTCCTACGAGCAGTACTTC. Its protein product is CASSLYGRSSYEQYF.

Note on this clonotype: This likely comes from a read error, as the CDR3 has no conserved phenylalanine or tryptophan at its end. The rearrangement links TRBV6-1 to TRBJ2-7; the D call may be TRBD1 or TRBD2 (5 bases each). V shed 4 bases and J shed 2 bases, with 18 bases lying between them. The CDR3 has 16 residues. Per germline, CDR1 MNHNS and CDR2 SASEGT. The CDR3 loop is CASSGGWGSFTYEQYL. In nucleotides, the CDR3 is TGTGCCAGCAGTGGGGGGTGGGGAAGTTTCACCTACGAGCAGTACCTC.

This clonotype was picked up many times. V gene TRBV5-1 combines with J gene TRBJ2-7; D may be TRBD1 (5 bases). With 0 bases removed from V and 0 bases from J, the gap between germline ends came to 10 bases. Germline CDR1 reads SGHRS; CDR2 reads YFSETQ. The CDR3 has 15 amino acids. In DNA form, the CDR3 reads TGCGCCAGCAGCTTGGGGTTCGACAGCTCCTACGAGCAGTACTTC. It is translated as CASSLGFDSSYEQYF.

Notes on this clonotype: Given a much more abundant clone one base away, this may be a read error. The J gene is TRBJ2-7, the V gene TRBV6-1; 9 bases are shared with TRBD2. Germline values: CDR1 MNHNS, CDR2 SASEGT. The V segment lost 6 bases and the J segment 4 bases; nucleotides outside the gene matches: 13. The CDR3 spans 16 residues. The CDR3 protein is CASSRGKISGSYEQYF. The CDR3, as DNA: TGTGCCAGCAGCCGCGGGAAGATTAGCGGGAGTTACGAGCAGTACTTC.

Many counts were recorded for this clonotype. The chain links TRBV11-2 to TRBJ2-3; possible D gene TRBD2, 7 bases. CDR1 is SGHAT, CDR2 FQNNGV, per germline. V was trimmed by 2 bases and J by 2 bases, leaving 14 bases between them. CDR3 length equals 16 residues. In nucleotides, the CDR3 is TGTGCCAGCAGCTTACTGGCGGGGGCCTACACAGATACGCAGTATTTT. Its protein product is CASSLLAGAYTDTQYF.

There are many counts of this clonotype. The V gene is TRBV9, the J gene TRBJ2-2; 10 bases map to TRBD2. V trimming: 0 bases; J trimming: 6 bases; junction bases outside the gene matches: 2. Germline V gene lookup returns CDR1 SGDLS and CDR2 YYNGEE. This CDR3 has 15 amino acids. The CDR3 sequence: CASSVALAGAGELFF. Written as DNA, the CDR3 is TGTGCCAGCAGCGTAGCTCTAGCGGGAGCCGGGGAGCTGTTTTTT.

This clonotype was observed many times. The DNA of the CDR3 is TGTGCCAGCAGGCACTGGACGGGCCGGGGCTACACCTTC. It specifies CASRHWTGRGYTF. V and J are TRBV6-2 or TRBV6-3 and TRBJ1-2; D gene ambiguous. Germline lookup yields CDR1 MNHEY and CDR2 SVGEGT. The V gene lost 6 bases and the J gene lost 8 bases, with 16 bases spanning the gap. The CDR3 totals 13 residues.

The chain has TRBV29-1 and TRBJ2-1, with D perhaps matching TRBD1 or TRBD2 (6 bases each). Germline V lookup: CDR1 SQVTM, CDR2 ANQGSEA. CDR3 size: 11 residues. The V gene lost 7 bases and the J gene lost 5 bases, with 9 bases spanning the gap. The CDR3, as DNA: TGCAGCGGGGGGGCCAACAATGAGCAGTTCTTC. Its translation: CSGGANNEQFF.

The chain recombines TRBV4-3 with TRBJ1-1; TRBD1 might be the D (6 bases). V shed 3 bases and J shed 4 bases, with 12 bases lying between them. CDR1 is LGHNA, CDR2 YSLEER, per germline. This CDR3 contains 14 residues. The CDR3 DNA reads as TGCGCCAGCAGCCAGGGGGCCCGTTCCACTGAAGCTTTCTTT. This gives the protein CASSQGARSTEAFF.

V is TRBV4-3 and J is TRBJ2-5; possible D gene TRBD1, 6 bases. The CDR3 length is 14 residues. Germline V CDR1 and CDR2: LGHNA, YSLEER. V was pared by 8 bases and J by 5 bases, with 18 bases between. CDR3 sequence reads: CASPGTKGEETQYF. The CDR3, as DNA: TGCGCCAGCCCCGGGACCAAGGGGGAGGAGACCCAGTACTTC.

This clonotype has ten or more counts. V and J are TRBV6-1 and TRBJ1-2; 12 nucleotides align to TRBD1. This CDR3 contains 15 residues. The V and J ends lost 8 bases and 3 bases, in that order; junction bases with no gene match: 7. Germline CDR1 and CDR2: MNHNS and SASEGT. The CDR3 coding sequence is TGTGCCAGCGGGCCGGGACAGGGGGCATACTATGGCTACACCTTC. Translation gives CASGPGQGAYYGYTF.

This clonotype was seen ten or more times. CDR3 DNA: TGCGCCAGCAGCCAGGGTGAGGTAGGGAATGAGCAGTTCTTC. This gives the protein CASSQGEVGNEQFF. This chain links TRBV4-3 with TRBJ2-1, with D hard to call. Trimming removed 3 bases from V and 7 bases from J, with 13 bases in between. Germline lookup yields CDR1 LGHNA and CDR2 YSLEER. The CDR3 is 14 residues long.

In the case of this clonotype: One end of the junction does not line up with germline, which may come from a read error. The chain has TRBV5-1 and TRBJ2-3; 8 bases line up with TRBD1. Germline V gene sequence: CDR1 SGHRS, CDR2 YFSETQ. CDR3 size: 14 residues. The CDR3 sequence is CASSTGTGPDTQYF. CDR3 coding DNA: TGCGCCAGCAGCACCGGGACAGGCCCAGACACGCAGTATTTT.

About this clonotype: Because the CDR3 is missing its conserved closing phenylalanine or tryptophan, this is likely a read error. The gene calls are TRBV7-2 and TRBJ2-7, with TRBD1 identical over 7 bases. The CDR3 is made up of 14 amino acids. The junction had 6 bases not matched to a gene; V was cut back by 4 bases and J by 3 bases. Germline lookup yields CDR1 SGHTA and CDR2 FQGNSA. Written as DNA, the CDR3 is TGTGCCAGCAGCTCAAACCGGGACAGCTACGAGCAGTACCAC. Its translation is CASSSNRDSYEQYH.

This clonotype was detected many times. The chain joins TRBV5-1 to TRBJ2-3, with D perhaps matching TRBD1 (5 bases). Germline CDR1 reads SGHRS; CDR2 reads YFSETQ. Trimming removed 2 bases from V and 2 bases from J, with 12 bases in between. This CDR3 spans 15 amino acids. The CDR3 is CASSLEGAVTDTQYF. The CDR3 DNA is TGCGCCAGCAGCTTAGAAGGGGCGGTCACAGATACGCAGTATTTT.

This clonotype has at least ten counts. The chain employs TRBV30 and TRBJ2-5, with D perhaps TRBD1 (6 bases). The V and J ends lost 3 bases and 2 bases respectively, with 10 bases between them. The V gene's germline CDR1 is GTSNPN and CDR2 SVGIG (reference sequence). The CDR3 is 13 residues long. For the CDR3, the DNA is TGTGCCTGGAGGGCGACAGGACAAGAGACCCAGTACTTC. Its protein is CAWRATGQETQYF.

Concerning this clonotype: The conserved phenylalanine or tryptophan normally closing the CDR3 is absent here, so this likely arose from a read error. V is TRBV14 and J is TRBJ2-2; D gene unclear. Germline V lookup: CDR1 SGHDN, CDR2 FVKESK. Trimming pared 6 bases from V and 6 bases from J, leaving 11 bases between. CDR3 length equals 13 residues. Here the CDR3 DNA reads TGTGCCAGCAGTGCTCGACTGGCCGGGGAGCTGTTTTCT. Encoded protein: CASSARLAGELFS.

In this sample, this clonotype turned up many times. The gene calls are TRBV19 and TRBJ1-6; D is undetermined. V shed 3 bases and J shed 11 bases, with 17 bases lying between them. The CDR3 consists of 15 residues. Per germline, CDR1 LNHDA and CDR2 SQIVND (reference sequence). The CDR3 reads CASSIGPGDWTPLHF. Here the CDR3 DNA reads TGTGCCAGTAGTATTGGTCCAGGCGATTGGACACCCCTCCACTTT. Drawing the rest from reference TRBV19 and TRBJ1-6, the complete variable domain is DGGITQSPKYLFRKEGQNVTLSCEQNLNHDAMYWYRQDPGQGLRLIYYSQIVNDFQKGDIAEGYSVSREKKESFPLTVTSAQKNPTAFYLCASSIGPGDWTPLHFGNGTRLTVT.

V and J are TRBV7-2 and TRBJ2-3; TRBD2 matches 7 bases. This CDR3 region has 15 residues. V trimming: 0 bases; J trimming: 2 bases; junction bases outside the gene matches: 2. Germline V gene lookup returns CDR1 SGHTA and CDR2 FQGNSA. CDR3 in amino acids: CASSLAGTITDTQYF. The CDR3 nucleotides read TGTGCCAGCAGCTTAGCCGGGACTATCACAGATACGCAGTATTTT.

The rearrangement links TRBV7-9 to TRBJ1-4, with TRBD1 matching 8 bases. The CDR3 is 16 residues long. Germline V gene sequence: CDR1 SEHNR, CDR2 FQNEAQ (reference sequence). Germline trimming cut 5 bases from V and 6 bases from J; bases unmatched to any gene: 11. The DNA of the CDR3 is TGTGCCAGCAGCCTACCACCGGACAGGGCCGATGAAAAACTGTTTTTT. Residues: CASSLPPDRADEKLFF. Full variable domain (remainder filled in from reference TRBV7-9 and TRBJ1-4): DTGVSQNPRHKITKRGQNVTFRCDPISEHNRLYWYRQTLGQGPEFLTYFQNEAQLEKSRLLSDRFSAERPKGSFSTLEIQRTEQGDSAMYLCASSLPPDRADEKLFFGSGTQLSVL.

This clonotype was detected many times. A single base separates this from a much larger clone, so it may be a read error. This chain links TRBV9 with TRBJ1-6; D is possibly TRBD1 (6 bases). Looked up from germline, CDR1 is SGDLS and CDR2 is YYNGEE. The length of the CDR3 is 15 residues. The CDR3 protein is CASSVGVRGDSPPHF. CDR3 in DNA: TGTGCCAGCAGCGTAGGGGTCAGGGGCGATTCACCCCCCCACTTT.

This clonotype was picked up many times. The chain links TRBV6-1 to TRBJ2-7; D unresolved. In germline, CDR1 is MNHNS, CDR2 SASEGT. With 2 bases removed from V and 5 bases from J, the gap between germline ends came to 7 bases. The CDR3 length is 12 residues. The CDR3 protein is CASSEIGHEQYF. The CDR3 DNA sequence: TGTGCCAGCAGTGAAATAGGCCACGAGCAGTACTTC.

The chain links TRBV6-6 to TRBJ1-1; D gene ambiguous. V lost 3 bases, J lost 4 bases, and 9 bases lay in between. The CDR3 has 13 residues. Germline CDR1 reads MNHNY; CDR2 reads SVGAGI (reference sequence). The CDR3 bases are TGTGCCAGCAGTTATGGGGATTCCACTGAAGCTTTCTTT. This codes for CASSYGDSTEAFF.

This clonotype has ten or more counts. J is TRBJ1-5 and V is TRBV6-1, with 8 bases identical to TRBD1. CDR3 size: 16 residues. Per the germline V gene, CDR1 is MNHNS and CDR2 is SASEGT. The V and J ends lost 5 bases and 0 bases, in that order; junction bases with no gene match: 6. The DNA of the CDR3 is TGTGCCAGCAGTCCCAGGACAGGGACTAGCAATCAGCCCCAGCATTTT. Protein: CASSPRTGTSNQPQHF.

This clonotype appeared many times. The V call is TRBV2, the J call TRBJ2-7; no definite D call. V lost 7 bases, J lost 6 bases, and 7 bases lay in between. The CDR3 sequence is 10 residues long. Germline CDR1 reads SNHLY; CDR2 reads FYNNEI. This chain's CDR3 is CASMGFEQYF. The CDR3 bases are TGTGCCAGCATGGGCTTCGAGCAGTACTTC.

The rearrangement links TRBV4-2 to TRBJ2-1; 9 positions match TRBD1. With V trimmed by 4 bases and J by 6 bases, 10 bases remained unmatched. This CDR3 spans 16 amino acids. From germline, CDR1 is LGHNA and CDR2 YNFKEQ. The CDR3 coding sequence is TGTGCCAGCAGCCCAACGACAGGGGGAGGTTTCAATGAGCAGTTCTTC. Protein sequence: CASSPTTGGGFNEQFF.

The V call is TRBV20-1, the J call TRBJ2-7; tentative D call: TRBD1 (6 bases). V shed 6 bases and J shed 6 bases, with 18 bases lying between them. Germline V gene data show CDR1 as DFQATT and CDR2 as SNEGSKA (reference sequence). CDR3 length: 13 amino acids. The CDR3 loop is CSAPPRDTSEQYF. CDR3 nucleotide sequence: TGCAGTGCCCCTCCTAGGGACACGAGCGAGCAGTACTTC.